A selection of T cell receptor beta chains follows, all from one sample in a study of molecular identifiers for immune sequencing clone quantification. TCRdb fed the PCR reads into MiXCR, producing one record per CDR3 protein. The sample records around 460,000 distinct CDR3 sequences, about 22% being singletons. Sequenced input: naive CD8+ T cells from blood, with Jurkat cell RNA spiked in. Every receptor here comes from a human donor in good health. Some libraries in this study had Jurkat cell RNA spiked in. Both conserved end residues are part of each CDR3. The D gene is left open where the match is weak. Clone size appears in some rows only: once, few, many, or a class for an expanded clone.

cdr3_nt: TGTGCCAGCAGTTATGCAGGGACAGGGCTCCTGACTGAAGCTTTCTTT
cdr3_aa: CASSYAGTGLLTEAFF
clone_size: few
v_call: TRBV6-2/TRBV6-3
d_call: TRBD1
j_call: TRBJ1-1

cdr3_nt: TGTGCCAGCAGTGTCACATCGAACACTGAAGCTTTCTTT
cdr3_aa: CASSVTSNTEAFF
clone_size: many
v_call: TRBV2
d_call: NA
j_call: TRBJ1-1

cdr3_nt: TGTGCCAGCAGCTTTTCCGACAGGGTTGGAGAGACCCAGTACTTC
cdr3_aa: CASSFSDRVGETQYF
clone_size: many
v_call: TRBV7-9
d_call: TRBD1
j_call: TRBJ2-5

cdr3_nt: TGTGCCAGCAGTTACGGGTTTCATTCGAATGAGCAGTTCTTC
cdr3_aa: CASSYGFHSNEQFF
clone_size: NA
v_call: TRBV6-5
d_call: NA
j_call: TRBJ2-1

cdr3_nt: TGTGCCAGCAGTTTAACCCGGGACAGGGTTTCTGAAGCTTTCTTT
cdr3_aa: CASSLTRDRVSEAFF
clone_size: many
v_call: TRBV6-2/TRBV6-3
d_call: TRBD1
j_call: TRBJ1-1

cdr3_nt: TGTGCCAGCAGCTTTATGACTGAGGCCGTACGGGCTGAAGCTTTCTTT
cdr3_aa: CASSFMTEAVRAEAFF
clone_size: NA
v_call: TRBV7-9
d_call: NA
j_call: TRBJ1-1

cdr3_nt: TGTGCCAGCAGCCAAGATTGGGGCGTTATCACTGAAGCTTTCTTT
cdr3_aa: CASSQDWGVITEAFF
clone_size: many
v_call: TRBV3-1
d_call: NA
j_call: TRBJ1-1

cdr3_nt: TGTGCCAGCAGCATTGGCCGCGCAGATACGCAGTATTTT
cdr3_aa: CASSIGRADTQYF
clone_size: NA
v_call: TRBV7-9
d_call: NA
j_call: TRBJ2-3

cdr3_nt: TGTGCCAGTAGTATGGTTCCCGGAGGAGATACGCAGTATTTT
cdr3_aa: CASSMVPGGDTQYF
clone_size: few
v_call: TRBV19
d_call: NA
j_call: TRBJ2-3

cdr3_nt: TGTGCCAGCAGCGCCGGCAGGCAGTCCGCTGGGGCCAACGTCCTGACTTTC
cdr3_aa: CASSAGRQSAGANVLTF
clone_size: NA
v_call: TRBV9
d_call: NA
j_call: TRBJ2-6

cdr3_nt: TGCGCCAGCAGCTCGGCAACGACAGACCTACTAGTCTACGAGCAGTACTTC
cdr3_aa: CASSSATTDLLVYEQYF
clone_size: many
v_call: TRBV5-1
d_call: NA
j_call: TRBJ2-7

cdr3_nt: TGTGCCTGGAGTTGGACCACAGATACGCAGTATTTT
cdr3_aa: CAWSWTTDTQYF
clone_size: many
v_call: TRBV30
d_call: NA
j_call: TRBJ2-3

cdr3_nt: TGTGCCAGCAGCTTAGCTGGCGAGAGGGACCCCCAAGAGACCCAGTACTTC
cdr3_aa: CASSLAGERDPQETQYF
clone_size: many
v_call: TRBV7-9
d_call: NA
j_call: TRBJ2-5

cdr3_nt: TGTGCCAGCAGCCCAATAGAATATAGCAATCAGCCCCAGCATTTT
cdr3_aa: CASSPIEYSNQPQHF
clone_size: many
v_call: TRBV12-3/TRBV12-4
d_call: NA
j_call: TRBJ1-5

cdr3_nt: TGTGCCAGCAAGACGGGCTACATGAACACTGAAGCTTTCTTT
cdr3_aa: CASKTGYMNTEAFF
clone_size: many
v_call: TRBV2
d_call: NA
j_call: TRBJ1-1

cdr3_nt: TGTGCCAGCAGTCCTGTACAGTGGCAAGAGACCCAGTACTTC
cdr3_aa: CASSPVQWQETQYF
clone_size: NA
v_call: TRBV28
d_call: NA
j_call: TRBJ2-5

cdr3_nt: TGTGCCACCAGTGATGGGACTAGCGGGGCCTACAATGAGCAGTTCTTC
cdr3_aa: CATSDGTSGAYNEQFF
clone_size: NA
v_call: TRBV24-1
d_call: TRBD2
j_call: TRBJ2-1

cdr3_nt: TGTGCCATCAGTGAGGGACTAGCGGGAACCGCCTACGAGCAGTACTTC
cdr3_aa: CAISEGLAGTAYEQYF
clone_size: NA
v_call: TRBV10-3
d_call: TRBD2
j_call: TRBJ2-7

cdr3_nt: TGCAGTGCTAGAGGGACAGGGCGAACTGAAGCTTTCTTT
cdr3_aa: CSARGTGRTEAFF
clone_size: many
v_call: TRBV20-1
d_call: TRBD1
j_call: TRBJ1-1

cdr3_nt: TGTGCTAGTGGTTTGGTAACTAGCGGGACACCAGATACGCAGTATTTT
cdr3_aa: CASGLVTSGTPDTQYF
clone_size: few
v_call: TRBV12-5
d_call: TRBD2
j_call: TRBJ2-3

cdr3_nt: TGCAGCGTTGAAACGACAGAGTTTAATGAAAAACTGTTTTTT
cdr3_aa: CSVETTEFNEKLFF
clone_size: many
v_call: TRBV29-1
d_call: NA
j_call: TRBJ1-4

cdr3_nt: TGTGCCAGCAGCTTGGCCCTGGGACAGGGGGCAGAATATGGCTACACCTTC
cdr3_aa: CASSLALGQGAEYGYTF
clone_size: few
v_call: TRBV5-4
d_call: TRBD1
j_call: TRBJ1-2

cdr3_nt: TGTGCCAGCAGCTTAGTTGGTGCCGGGGAGCTGTTTTTT
cdr3_aa: CASSLVGAGELFF
clone_size: many
v_call: TRBV13
d_call: NA
j_call: TRBJ2-2

cdr3_nt: TGCGCCAGCAGGGGACAGGGATTAACTGAAGCTCTCTTT
cdr3_aa: CASRGQGLTEALF
clone_size: NA
v_call: TRBV6-2/TRBV6-3
d_call: TRBD1
j_call: TRBJ1-1

cdr3_nt: TGTGCCAGCTCACCGACAGGGGGCCTCACTGAAGCTTTCTTT
cdr3_aa: CASSPTGGLTEAFF
clone_size: NA
v_call: TRBV18
d_call: TRBD1
j_call: TRBJ1-1

cdr3_nt: TGTGTCAGCAGCTTAGATTATAGGGCTACGGGACTAGCGGGAGATACAGATACGCAGTATTTT
cdr3_aa: CVSSLDYRATGLAGDTDTQYF
clone_size: NA
v_call: TRBV7-6
d_call: TRBD2
j_call: TRBJ2-3

cdr3_nt: TGTGCCAGCAGCTTAGCTATCGGACAGGGAAGCACAGATACGCAGTATTTT
cdr3_aa: CASSLAIGQGSTDTQYF
clone_size: many
v_call: TRBV7-9
d_call: TRBD1
j_call: TRBJ2-3

cdr3_nt: TGTGCCAGCAGTTTGCGGGACGGAATTGGTGAAGCTTTCTTT
cdr3_aa: CASSLRDGIGEAFF
clone_size: NA
v_call: TRBV12-3/TRBV12-4
d_call: NA
j_call: TRBJ1-1

cdr3_nt: TGTGCCAGCAGCTTAAAGCCGGACGAGCAGTACTTC
cdr3_aa: CASSLKPDEQYF
clone_size: many
v_call: TRBV7-9
d_call: NA
j_call: TRBJ2-7

cdr3_nt: TGTGCCAGCAGTGAAGGAAGGGACAGGGGAACCGGGGAGCTGTTTTTT
cdr3_aa: CASSEGRDRGTGELFF
clone_size: few
v_call: TRBV2
d_call: TRBD1
j_call: TRBJ2-2

cdr3_nt: TGTGCCAGCAGCCCTGGCCGGGGGCCAGATACGCAGTATTTT
cdr3_aa: CASSPGRGPDTQYF
clone_size: many
v_call: TRBV5-4
d_call: NA
j_call: TRBJ2-3

cdr3_nt: TGTGCCACCAGCGGAGATTCGAGCCCCGCGTCCGCAGATACGCAGTATTTT
cdr3_aa: CATSGDSSPASADTQYF
clone_size: NA
v_call: TRBV15
d_call: NA
j_call: TRBJ2-3

cdr3_nt: TGTGCCAGCAGCGACTATTCAGATACGCAGTATTTT
cdr3_aa: CASSDYSDTQYF
clone_size: few
v_call: TRBV9
d_call: NA
j_call: TRBJ2-3

cdr3_nt: TGTGCCAGCAGCTTATCCCCTCGGACAGCTTTCTTT
cdr3_aa: CASSLSPRTAFF
clone_size: many
v_call: TRBV7-9
d_call: NA
j_call: TRBJ1-1

cdr3_nt: TGTGCCAGCAAGAGCGGGGGCCTCATAGATACGCAGTATTTT
cdr3_aa: CASKSGGLIDTQYF
clone_size: NA
v_call: TRBV7-9
d_call: TRBD2
j_call: TRBJ2-3

cdr3_nt: TGTGCCAGCAGCTTGGGTCCAGAGACCCAGTGCTTC
cdr3_aa: CASSLGPETQCF
clone_size: NA
v_call: TRBV7-9
d_call: NA
j_call: TRBJ2-5

cdr3_nt: TGCGCCAGCAGCCAAGATCAACAGGGCCATGGCTACACCTTC
cdr3_aa: CASSQDQQGHGYTF
clone_size: many
v_call: TRBV4-1
d_call: NA
j_call: TRBJ1-2

cdr3_nt: TGTGCCACCAGATGGACTAGCGGGGGCACAGATACGCAGTATTTT
cdr3_aa: CATRWTSGGTDTQYF
clone_size: NA
v_call: TRBV6-2/TRBV6-3
d_call: TRBD2
j_call: TRBJ2-3

cdr3_nt: TGCGCCAGCAGCCAAGATCTCAGCTCCTACAATGAGCAGTTCTTC
cdr3_aa: CASSQDLSSYNEQFF
clone_size: many
v_call: TRBV4-3
d_call: NA
j_call: TRBJ2-1

cdr3_nt: TGTGCCAGCGGCGTAGGTTTCCAGGGGAAAGAGACCCAGTACTTC
cdr3_aa: CASGVGFQGKETQYF
clone_size: NA
v_call: TRBV9
d_call: NA
j_call: TRBJ2-5

cdr3_nt: TGTGCTAGTGGCAAATCGGACAGGGCAGAGACCCAGTACTTC
cdr3_aa: CASGKSDRAETQYF
clone_size: many
v_call: TRBV12-5
d_call: TRBD1
j_call: TRBJ2-5

cdr3_nt: TGTGCCAGCAGCTTATACGGTCAGAATAATGAAAAACTGTTTTTT
cdr3_aa: CASSLYGQNNEKLFF
clone_size: many
v_call: TRBV7-9
d_call: NA
j_call: TRBJ1-4

cdr3_nt: TGTGCCAGCAGGGAACTGACTAGCCCAGATACGCAGTATTTT
cdr3_aa: CASRELTSPDTQYF
clone_size: few
v_call: TRBV27
d_call: TRBD2
j_call: TRBJ2-3

cdr3_nt: TGTGCCAGCAGTTTTGGGGAGCAGTTCTTC
cdr3_aa: CASSFGEQFF
clone_size: many
v_call: TRBV12-3/TRBV12-4
d_call: NA
j_call: TRBJ2-1

cdr3_nt: TGTGCCAGCAGCTTGGAGGGGACAGGGGGCTTTACAGATACGCAGTATTTT
cdr3_aa: CASSLEGTGGFTDTQYF
clone_size: many
v_call: TRBV5-5
d_call: TRBD1
j_call: TRBJ2-3

cdr3_nt: TGCGCCAGCAGCTTGGTTCCAGCGGGGGAAGCAGATACGCAGTATTTT
cdr3_aa: CASSLVPAGEADTQYF
clone_size: NA
v_call: TRBV5-1
d_call: TRBD2
j_call: TRBJ2-3

cdr3_nt: TGCAGCGTTGAAACAGCGGGAGGGTCGTTAGAGACCCAGTACTTC
cdr3_aa: CSVETAGGSLETQYF
clone_size: many
v_call: TRBV29-1
d_call: TRBD2
j_call: TRBJ2-5

cdr3_nt: TGTGCCAGCAGCTTTGGACAGAATCAGCCCCAGCATTTT
cdr3_aa: CASSFGQNQPQHF
clone_size: many
v_call: TRBV7-2
d_call: NA
j_call: TRBJ1-5

cdr3_nt: TGTGCCAGCAGTCAGGAGGAGAGAGTCGAAAAACTGTTTTTT
cdr3_aa: CASSQEERVEKLFF
clone_size: many
v_call: TRBV7-9
d_call: NA
j_call: TRBJ1-4

cdr3_nt: TGTGCCAGCAGTTTAACTAGTACCGCGGACATTCAGTACTTC
cdr3_aa: CASSLTSTADIQYF
clone_size: many
v_call: TRBV27
d_call: NA
j_call: TRBJ2-4